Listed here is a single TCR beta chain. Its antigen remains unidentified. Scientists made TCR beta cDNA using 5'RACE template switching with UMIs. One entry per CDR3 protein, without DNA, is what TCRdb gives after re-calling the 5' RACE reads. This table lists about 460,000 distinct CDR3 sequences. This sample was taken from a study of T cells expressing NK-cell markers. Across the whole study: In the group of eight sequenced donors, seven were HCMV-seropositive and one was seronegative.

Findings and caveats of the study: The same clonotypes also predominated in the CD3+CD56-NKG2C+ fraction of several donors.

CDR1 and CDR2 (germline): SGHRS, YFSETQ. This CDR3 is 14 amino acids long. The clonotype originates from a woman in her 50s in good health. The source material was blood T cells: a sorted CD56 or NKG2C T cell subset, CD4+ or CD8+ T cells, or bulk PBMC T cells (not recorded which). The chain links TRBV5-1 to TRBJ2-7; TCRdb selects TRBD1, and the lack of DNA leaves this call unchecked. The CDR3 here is CASSSRVSSYEQYF.